This T cell receptor beta chain was retrieved from a study of blood T cell repertoires in COVID-19. Germline lookup yields CDR1 LNHDA and CDR2 SQIVND (reference sequence). The CDR3 is 21 residues long. With 2 bases clipped from V and 4 bases from J, the junction kept 21 bases outside the gene matches. The method was immunoSEQ multiplex PCR; TCRdb's version includes in-frame clones alone and lacks a portion of them. The table records over 95,000 clones, 80% to 90% of them present only once. The sequence came from a woman aged 45-65 years with acute or convalescent COVID-19. The sequenced sample was peripheral blood. This chain connects TRBV19 to TRBJ2-1, with 9 bases lining up with TRBD2. The CDR3: CASSIRGVNSGSVGSYNEQFF. As DNA, the CDR3 is TGTGCCAGTAGTATACGGGGGGTCAATAGCGGGAGTGTGGGTTCTTACAATGAGCAGTTCTTC.